These T cell receptor beta chains were read from a single sample in a study of cytomegalovirus exposure and HLA in healthy donors. The data were produced by immunoSEQ multiplex PCR, yet TCRdb's version contains in-frame clones alone and is incomplete. The sample includes 85,000 to 130,000 clones, less than 85% seen only once; the top ten take more than 3%. Input material: PBMCs. All receptors derive from a man between 60 and 75 years old in good health and CMV-seronegative. CDR3s include the opening cysteine and the closing phenylalanine or tryptophan. Fields, in order: clone size, J gene, V gene, D gene, CDR3 protein, CDR3 DNA. A D gene is named only where the DNA matches it firmly. Size tells how often a clone was seen (once, few, many) or the class of an expanded clone, and some rows leave it out.

.,TRBJ2-3,TRBV7-9,.,CASSFATGTSTDTQYF,TGTGCCAGCAGTTTCGCGACAGGGACTAGCACAGATACGCAGTATTTT
.,TRBJ2-7,TRBV4-3,TRBD2,CASSQEGGTYEQYF,TGCGCCAGCAGCCAAGAGGGAGGGACGTACGAGCAGTACTTC
once,TRBJ1-5,TRBV5-6,.,CASSPAGRVGQPQHF,TGTGCCAGCAGCCCTGCGGGAAGGGTCGGCCAGCCCCAGCATTTT
.,TRBJ1-2,TRBV28,.,CASSFMVVDYGYTF,TGTGCCAGCAGCTTCATGGTGGTAGATTATGGCTACACCTTC
.,TRBJ1-3,TRBV5-4,.,CASSLVPGAFGGNTIYF,TGTGCCAGCAGCTTGGTTCCAGGGGCTTTCGGTGGAAACACCATATATTTT
.,TRBJ2-5,TRBV11-3,TRBD1,CASSRQGGETQYF,TGTGCCAGCAGTAGACAGGGGGGGGAGACCCAGTACTTC
.,TRBJ1-2,TRBV30,.,CAWSRRQVLYGYTF,TGTGCCTGGAGTCGCCGACAGGTCCTCTATGGCTACACCTTC
.,TRBJ1-1,TRBV4-3,.,CASSHLDRNTEAFF,TGCGCCAGCAGCCACCTTGACAGGAACACTGAAGCTTTCTTT
.,TRBJ1-1,TRBV6-5,.,CASRQGNTEAFF,TGTGCCAGCAGACAGGGGAACACTGAAGCTTTCTTT
.,TRBJ1-3,TRBV18,TRBD1,CASSPEQGLGNTIYF,TGTGCCAGCTCACCGGAACAGGGGCTCGGAAACACCATATATTTT
.,TRBJ1-1,TRBV30,.,CAWSQGGTEAFF,TGTGCCTGGAGCCAGGGAGGCACTGAAGCTTTCTTT
.,TRBJ2-3,TRBV5-8,TRBD2,CASRTSGTDTQYF,TGTGCCAGCAGGACTAGCGGCACAGATACGCAGTATTTT
.,TRBJ1-2,TRBV13,TRBD1,CASSKEPGQMSYGYTF,TGTGCCAGCAGCAAGGAACCGGGACAGATGTCTTATGGCTACACCTTC
.,TRBJ2-2,TRBV5-1,TRBD1,CASSLVRDRYAGELFF,TGCGCCAGCAGCTTGGTCCGGGACAGATATGCCGGGGAGCTGTTTTTT
.,TRBJ2-3,TRBV4-3,TRBD2,CASSQDYGRGAADTQYF,TGCGCCAGCAGCCAAGATTATGGGCGGGGGGCAGCAGATACGCAGTATTTT
.,TRBJ2-2,TRBV7-3,TRBD1,CASSLRTGLRNTGELFF,TGTGCCAGCAGCCTCCGGACAGGGCTACGCAACACCGGGGAGCTGTTTTTT
.,TRBJ2-2,TRBV6-1,TRBD1,CASSEVRGRGGELFF,TGTGCCAGCAGTGAAGTGAGGGGGCGAGGGGGGGAGCTGTTTTTT
few,TRBJ2-3,TRBV5-4,TRBD1,CASSRDRGKSDTQYF,TGTGCCAGCAGCCGGGACAGGGGGAAATCAGATACGCAGTATTTT
.,TRBJ1-1,TRBV5-4,.,CASSLGGIMNTEAFF,TGTGCCAGCAGCTTAGGGGGAATCATGAACACTGAAGCTTTCTTT
.,TRBJ1-4,TRBV5-6,TRBD1,CASSLMWGTDNEKLFF,TGTGCCAGCAGCTTGATGTGGGGGACAGATAATGAAAAACTGTTTTTT
.,TRBJ2-7,TRBV11-3,TRBD1,CASSLGQGKTYEQYF,TGTGCCAGCAGCTTAGGACAGGGGAAAACCTACGAGCAGTACTTC
.,TRBJ2-7,TRBV27,.,CASRFTGWSDYEQYF,TGTGCCAGCAGATTTACAGGGTGGTCGGACTACGAGCAGTACTTC
once,TRBJ1-4,TRBV11-2,TRBD1,CASSSYRGPAEKLFF,TGTGCCAGCAGCTCATACAGGGGCCCCGCCGAAAAACTGTTTTTT
few,TRBJ2-3,TRBV2,.,CASSQSTDTQYF,TGTGCCAGCAGCCAGAGCACAGATACGCAGTATTTT
.,TRBJ1-5,TRBV7-2,TRBD1,CASSLSGGVGNQPQHF,TGTGCCAGCAGCCTCTCAGGGGGCGTCGGCAATCAGCCCCAGCATTTT
.,TRBJ2-4,TRBV5-1,TRBD2,CASSLERGGLGNIQYF,TGCGCCAGCAGCCTTGAGCGGGGGGGCCTAGGAAACATTCAGTACTTC
.,TRBJ2-2,TRBV5-4,TRBD2,CASSSGTSVAGELFF,TGTGCCAGCAGCTCTGGGACTAGCGTAGCCGGGGAGCTGTTTTTT
.,TRBJ2-1,TRBV12-5,.,CASGGYEDSYNEQFF,TGTGCTAGTGGTGGGTACGAGGATTCCTACAATGAGCAGTTCTTC
.,TRBJ1-1,TRBV5-1,TRBD1,CASSALPRDRYTEAFF,TGCGCCAGCAGCGCACTCCCCCGGGACAGGTACACTGAAGCTTTCTTT
once,TRBJ1-1,TRBV6-6,.,CASRRGQFEAFF,TGTGCCAGCAGACGCGGACAGTTTGAAGCTTTCTTT
few,TRBJ1-2,TRBV9,TRBD1,CASSVAGTGTYGYTF,TGTGCCAGCAGCGTAGCGGGGACAGGGACCTATGGCTACACCTTC
.,TRBJ2-3,TRBV6-5,TRBD2,CASSGIAGGPDTQYF,TGTGCCAGCAGCGGCATAGCGGGGGGGCCAGATACGCAGTATTTT
.,TRBJ2-1,TRBV6-6,.,CASSYLGGYNEQFF,TGTGCCAGCAGTTACTTGGGGGGATACAATGAGCAGTTCTTC
.,TRBJ1-5,TRBV7-2,TRBD1,CASSITGTGGRQPQHF,TGTGCCAGCAGCATCACCGGGACAGGGGGCCGTCAGCCCCAGCATTTT
.,TRBJ1-4,TRBV7-2,TRBD1,CASSPGGNNEKLFF,TGTGCCAGCAGCCCAGGGGGGAATAATGAAAAACTGTTTTTT
.,TRBJ1-1,TRBV5-1,.,CASSRVGFEAFF,TGCGCCAGCAGCCGGGTAGGATTTGAAGCTTTCTTT
once,TRBJ1-2,TRBV29-1,TRBD1,CSGTGVYGYTF,TGCAGCGGAACAGGGGTCTATGGCTACACCTTC
.,TRBJ2-1,TRBV7-6,.,CASSRDIAMGEQFF,TGTGCCAGCAGTCGGGACATAGCCATGGGTGAGCAGTTCTTC
.,TRBJ2-3,TRBV9,TRBD2,CASSAGGLVRSTDTQYF,TGTGCCAGCAGCGCGGGGGGACTAGTGAGAAGCACAGATACGCAGTATTTT
.,TRBJ1-2,TRBV29-1,.,CSVDREGVGGYTF,TGCAGCGTTGATAGGGAGGGGGTAGGAGGCTACACCTTC
.,TRBJ1-2,TRBV19,TRBD1,CASSIRRGQVLGYTF,TGTGCCAGTAGTATTCGGAGGGGACAGGTGCTTGGCTACACCTTC
.,TRBJ1-5,TRBV6-6,.,CASSYSTSGVQPQHF,TGTGCCAGCAGTTACTCGACTAGCGGGGTTCAGCCCCAGCATTTT
.,TRBJ2-2,TRBV5-4,.,CASSGRGGTQTGELFF,TGTGCCAGCAGCGGGCGGGGAGGGACACAAACCGGGGAGCTGTTTTTT
.,TRBJ1-6,TRBV4-3,.,CASSQVGAVEESPLHF,TGCGCCAGCAGCCAAGTGGGGGCGGTAGAGGAATCACCCCTCCACTTT
.,TRBJ2-3,TRBV2,.,CASRQDSTDTQYF,TGTGCCAGCAGACAGGACAGCACAGATACGCAGTATTTT
.,TRBJ2-5,TRBV10-3,.,CAIRDSRQYLQETQYF,TGTGCCATCCGGGACTCTCGACAGTACCTCCAAGAGACCCAGTACTTC
.,TRBJ2-1,TRBV6-5,TRBD1,CASSPGGSDEQFF,TGTGCCAGCAGTCCAGGGGGTTCGGATGAGCAGTTCTTC
.,TRBJ2-1,TRBV6-6,.,CASSLSGYNEQFF,TGTGCCAGCAGTCTAAGCGGCTACAATGAGCAGTTCTTC
few,TRBJ1-4,TRBV5-6,TRBD1,CASSLEQGTKLFF,TGTGCCAGCAGCTTGGAACAGGGGACTAAACTGTTTTTT
.,TRBJ2-4,TRBV5-1,TRBD2,CASSLQGGDIQYF,TGCGCCAGCAGCTTGCAGGGAGGGGACATTCAGTACTTC
.,TRBJ2-3,TRBV5-6,TRBD2,CASSLVQRGSTDTQYF,TGTGCCAGCAGCTTGGTTCAGCGGGGAAGCACAGATACGCAGTATTTT
.,TRBJ1-2,TRBV5-4,.,CASSLGGPTYGYTF,TGTGCCAGCAGCTTGGGAGGGCCTACCTATGGCTACACCTTC
.,TRBJ2-3,TRBV29-1,.,CSVAGLGSTDTQYF,TGCAGCGTGGCGGGACTTGGTAGCACAGATACGCAGTATTTT
few,TRBJ1-3,TRBV10-3,.,CATSEQTGNTIYF,TGTGCCACCTCGGAGCAAACTGGAAACACCATATATTTT
.,TRBJ2-5,TRBV19,TRBD1,CASRPDRGRETQYF,TGTGCCAGCCGACCAGACAGGGGGCGAGAGACCCAGTACTTC
.,TRBJ2-6,TRBV7-2,.,CASSFGGVQIAGANVLTF,TGTGCCAGCAGCTTCGGGGGAGTGCAGATAGCTGGGGCCAACGTCCTGACTTTC
.,TRBJ2-3,TRBV6-5,TRBD1,CASTDWTGGADTQYF,TGTGCCAGCACCGACTGGACAGGGGGCGCAGATACGCAGTATTTT